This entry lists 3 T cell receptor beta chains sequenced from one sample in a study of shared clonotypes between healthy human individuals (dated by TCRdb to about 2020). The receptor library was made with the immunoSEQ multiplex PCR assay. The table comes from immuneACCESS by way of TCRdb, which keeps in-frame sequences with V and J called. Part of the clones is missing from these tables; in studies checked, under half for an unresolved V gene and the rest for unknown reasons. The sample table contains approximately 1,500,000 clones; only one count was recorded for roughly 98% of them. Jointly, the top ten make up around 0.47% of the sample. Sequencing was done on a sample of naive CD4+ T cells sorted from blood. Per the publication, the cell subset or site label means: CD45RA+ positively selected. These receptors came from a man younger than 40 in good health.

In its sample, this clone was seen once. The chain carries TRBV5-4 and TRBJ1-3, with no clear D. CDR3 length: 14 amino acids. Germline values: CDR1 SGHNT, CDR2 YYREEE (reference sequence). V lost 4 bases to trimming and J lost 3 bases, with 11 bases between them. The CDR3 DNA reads TGTGCCAGCAGCCTAGGCGGGTATGGAAACACCATATATTTT. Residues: CASSLGGYGNTIYF.

The CDR3 here is CASRVPGGYTF. As DNA, the CDR3 is TGTGCCAGCAGAGTTCCGGGCGGCTACACCTTC. The rearrangement joins TRBV6-1 to TRBJ1-2; D not certain. The CDR3 sequence is 11 residues long. Germline loops: CDR1 MNHNS, CDR2 SASEGT. With 6 bases removed from V and 8 bases from J, the gap between germline ends came to 10 bases.

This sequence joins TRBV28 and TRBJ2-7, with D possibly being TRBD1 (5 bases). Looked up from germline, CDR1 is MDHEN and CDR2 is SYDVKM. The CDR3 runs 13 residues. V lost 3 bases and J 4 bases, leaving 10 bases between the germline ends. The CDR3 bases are TGTGCCAGCAGTTTCGCAGGGAAGTACGAGCAGTACTTC. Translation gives CASSFAGKYEQYF.